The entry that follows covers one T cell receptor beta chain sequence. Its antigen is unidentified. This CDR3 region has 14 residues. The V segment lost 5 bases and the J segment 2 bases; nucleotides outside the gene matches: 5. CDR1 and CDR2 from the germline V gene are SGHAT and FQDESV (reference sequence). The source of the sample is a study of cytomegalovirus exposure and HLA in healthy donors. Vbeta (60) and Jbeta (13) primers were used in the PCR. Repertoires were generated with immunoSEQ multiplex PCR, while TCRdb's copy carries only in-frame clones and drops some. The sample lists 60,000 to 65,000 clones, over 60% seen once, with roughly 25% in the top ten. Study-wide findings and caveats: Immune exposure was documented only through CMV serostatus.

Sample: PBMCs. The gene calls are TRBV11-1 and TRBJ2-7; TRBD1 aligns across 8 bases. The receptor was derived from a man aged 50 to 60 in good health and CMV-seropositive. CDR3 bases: TGTGCCAGCAGCCCGGGACAGGTTCCCTACGAGCAGTACTTC. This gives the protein CASSPGQVPYEQYF.